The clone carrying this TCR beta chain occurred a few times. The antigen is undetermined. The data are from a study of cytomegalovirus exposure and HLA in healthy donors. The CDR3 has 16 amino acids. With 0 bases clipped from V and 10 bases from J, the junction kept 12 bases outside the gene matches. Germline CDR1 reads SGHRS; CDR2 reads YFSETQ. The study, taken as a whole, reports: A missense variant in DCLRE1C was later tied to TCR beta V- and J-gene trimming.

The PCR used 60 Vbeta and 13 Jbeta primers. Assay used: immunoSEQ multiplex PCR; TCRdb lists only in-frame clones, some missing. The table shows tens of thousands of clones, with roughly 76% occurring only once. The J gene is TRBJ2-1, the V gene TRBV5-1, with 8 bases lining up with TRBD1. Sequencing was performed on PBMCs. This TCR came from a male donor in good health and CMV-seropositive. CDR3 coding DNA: TGCGCCAGCAGCTTGGTTCAGGGGGCGGGTTCGGGCGAGCAGTTCTTC. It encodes CASSLVQGAGSGEQFF.